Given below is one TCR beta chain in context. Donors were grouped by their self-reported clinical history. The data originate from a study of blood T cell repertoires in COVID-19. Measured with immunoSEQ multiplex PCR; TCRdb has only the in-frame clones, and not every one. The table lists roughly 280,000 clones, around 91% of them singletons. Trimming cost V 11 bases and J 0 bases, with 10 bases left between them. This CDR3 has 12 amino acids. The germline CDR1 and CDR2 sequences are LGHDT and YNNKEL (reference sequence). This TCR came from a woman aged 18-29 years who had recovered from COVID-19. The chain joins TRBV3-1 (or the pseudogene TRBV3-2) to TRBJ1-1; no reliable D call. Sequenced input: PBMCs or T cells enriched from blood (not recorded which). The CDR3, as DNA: TGTGCCTGTCAAAATTTGAACACTGAAGCTTTCTTT. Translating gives CACQNLNTEAFF.